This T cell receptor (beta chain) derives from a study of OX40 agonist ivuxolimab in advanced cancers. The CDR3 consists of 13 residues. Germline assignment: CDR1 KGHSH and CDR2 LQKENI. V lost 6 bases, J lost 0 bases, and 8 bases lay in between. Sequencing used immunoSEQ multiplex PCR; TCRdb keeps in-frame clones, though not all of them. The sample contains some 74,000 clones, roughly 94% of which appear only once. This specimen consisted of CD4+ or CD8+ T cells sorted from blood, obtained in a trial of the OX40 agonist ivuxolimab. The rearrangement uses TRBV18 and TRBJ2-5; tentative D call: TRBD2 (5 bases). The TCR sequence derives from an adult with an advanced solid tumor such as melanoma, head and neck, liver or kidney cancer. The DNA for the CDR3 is TGTGCCAGCTCGCCGGGATACCAAGAGACCCAGTACTTC. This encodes CASSPGYQETQYF.